This T cell receptor beta chain is drawn from a study of cytomegalovirus exposure and HLA in healthy donors (dated by TCRdb to the late 2010s). Broadly, across the study: An earlier analysis of 550 to 700 of the donors reported approximately 300 Gb of sequence data and 100 million to 130 million unique TCR beta sequences from about 179 million T cells. An early release that covered fewer than 800 HLA-typed donors contained around 300 gigabases of sequencing data and 85 million to 100 million unique TCR sequences. On average, around 200,000 unique TCR beta nucleotide sequences were sequenced per donor among fewer than 500 genotyped donors of the cohort, with 15% to 20% of those sequences being non-productive. Rather than using new phenotypic data, the later analysis identified candidate immune exposures from TCR beta sequences and from how often those sequences occurred across donors. Every discovery cohort repertoire had been produced on one sequencing platform. Typing coverage differed by locus: A, B, C, DRB1 and DQB1 were typed in roughly 629-640 donors, DQA1 in roughly 500, DPA1 in around 600, and DPB1 in approximately 450. Roughly five DR-DQ haplotypes were treated as single units for association and clustering because of strong linkage in the cohort. Genome-wide SNP genotypes for about 60% of the roughly 670 donors were used in a later genetic analysis, which treated that subset as a discovery cohort. The study used immunosequencing to profile the T cell repertoires of more than 650 subjects and linked those repertoires to cytomegalovirus serostatus. HLA typing included class I and class II loci at four-digit resolution. Alongside the repertoire data, information on donor age, sex, ethnicity and CMV serostatus was compiled. The aim of the study was to test whether cataloging public T cell receptors could identify signatures of past pathogen exposure. In addition to the first cohort of 650 to 750 subjects, a separate validation cohort of 130 or so different subjects was used. To predict cytomegalovirus infection status, the study combined high-throughput TCR immunosequencing, statistical association of individual TCRs with disease status, and machine learning. In a later analysis, previously published TCR beta repertoires from 600 to 850 donors were re-analyzed and high-resolution HLA genotyping was added so that TCR occurrence patterns could be studied. Of the 300 to 500 genotyped donors, 75% to 85% were placed in the genetic ancestry cluster associated with self-reported Caucasian donors. An earlier analysis of around 640 of the donors used high-throughput TCR beta sequencing to judge whether each TCR beta V gene segment behaved as functional or pseudogenic.

Libraries were constructed by the immunoSEQ multiplex PCR assay. The multiplex PCR relied on a mix of 60 forward primers for TCR Vbeta segments and 13 reverse primers for TCR Jbeta segments. The CDR3 region of rearranged TCR beta genes was amplified from genomic DNA by a multiplex PCR assay. The amplified TCR beta libraries were sequenced on the Illumina HiSeq System as 87-base-pair reads. The original methods were these. In a later analysis, tens of millions of unique TCR beta chains were counted across the approximately 640 repertoires, and roughly 11 million of these chains were shared by at least two donors. To remove PCR and sequencing errors, raw reads were error-corrected and collapsed into unique sequences using a nearest-neighbor algorithm that merged closely related sequences. To assign V, D and J gene segments, CDR3 sequences were aligned to IMGT reference sequences. For a sequence to be retained, a match of at least six nucleotides to both a V gene segment and a J gene segment was required. A rearrangement counted as productive if the CDR3 had no stop codons and remained in frame with V and J, and every other rearrangement counted as non-productive. Following IMGT convention, CDR3 was defined as the stretch from the second conserved V-encoded cysteine up to the conserved J-encoded phenylalanine. The earlier analysis of about 560 of the donors excluded any sequence lacking an unambiguous match to a single V gene segment. In an earlier analysis of a few hundred of the donors, V segments were called functional above 56.7% productive rearrangements and were called segregating when the between-donor standard deviation exceeded 5%. A statistical classification framework was developed to diagnose cytomegalovirus status using the catalog of TCR beta chain sequences. In a later analysis, TCR nucleotide sequences were compared against IMGT/GENE-DB human TR gene sequences so that V and J genes could be assigned. In a later analysis, CDR3 sequences and most-parsimonious VDJ recombination scenarios were assigned using the TCRdist pipeline. A later analysis defined each TCR beta chain by its CDR3 amino acid sequence plus V-gene family, and excluded reads lacking a unique V-gene family. As a way to deal with suspected cross-contamination and a sequencing artifact, a later analysis dropped nearly 600 nucleotide sequences that were highly shared and had low generation probability. In a later analysis, a clonal expansion index for each public chain was calculated from normalized within-repertoire ranks of inferred template counts. Generation probabilities in a later analysis came from a VDJ recombination model fitted to out-of-frame rearrangements, and those results were checked against IGoR. In a later analysis, TCR-TCR, TCR-HLA and TCR-CMV co-occurrence was scored with hypergeometric tests, and a repertoire-size bias correction was applied to TCR pairs. In a later analysis, false discovery rates were estimated by permuting HLA or CMV assignments 20 times. In a later analysis, co-occurring TCRs were grouped using DBSCAN, and TCRdist sequence similarity was added for clustering within HLA-allele-positive subsets. Repertoires with fewer than 30,000 or more than 120,000 public chains, plus five repertoires with anomalous nucleotide sharing, were excluded from co-occurrence clustering. Drawn from immuneACCESS, this table holds only the in-frame rearrangements with V and J called that TCRdb kept. Clones are partly lost; checked studies trace under half to an unresolved V gene and leave the rest unexplained. V and J calls and clone size are copied from that table; D and trimming were computed from the DNA. In this sample the table shows some 80,000 clones, about 79% of which occur a single time. The ten top clones hold 5.5% to 7.5% of the sample.

The cohort was made up of 500 to 850 healthy bone marrow donors. All cohort members were sampled while nominally healthy, although unrecorded immune exposures were likely present. The donor was CMV seropositive and was included in the group of 289 seropositive cohort members. Each donor provided a peripheral blood sample, and peripheral blood mononuclear cells were used for TCR beta sequencing. The Qiagen DNeasy Blood Extraction Kit was used to extract genomic DNA from the blood cell samples. V is cut by 6 bases and J by 3 bases, and the space between the germline ends is 11 bases. Inclusive of the bounding cysteine and phenylalanine, the CDR3 is 13 residues long. Only the CDR3 region is kept as DNA, spanning 39 bases read in frame from base 1. Per the germline V gene, MDHEN is the CDR1 and SYDVKM is the CDR2. On this clone: The antigen it recognizes is unknown. Nothing much larger sits one base from this clone, and base qualities are not available.

What the research found in general, with its limitations: In a later analysis, most CMV-associated TCR beta chains were found to appear HLA-restricted, with HLA associations seemingly driven largely by CMV exposure. In a later analysis, HLA-associated TCR beta chains were found to be more clonally expanded and to have lower generation probabilities than equally common non-associated chains. A few of the identified cytomegalovirus-associated TCR beta chains were confirmed in vitro to be specific for cytomegalovirus antigens. A further reported finding was that TCR beta sequences accurately predicted the HLA-A and HLA-B alleles for most subjects in the first cohort. Because HLA typing was unavailable for some donors at each locus, only the typed subset was used in association tests. The 87-base-pair reads could not distinguish some IMGT-functional V segments, including TRBV6-2 and TRBV6-3, so those segments were excluded. When HLA alleles, especially DR and DQ, strongly co-occurred, attributing TCR associations to individual alleles was difficult. A group of highly shared sequence variants was considered likely to be a technical artifact of the sequencing pipeline. Correlated functional status among segregating V segments might reflect linkage disequilibrium, but an unknown experimental factor could not be ruled out. In a later analysis, several top co-occurrence clusters were reported to appear linked to parvovirus B19, influenza, CMV and Epstein-Barr virus. The classifier was reported to diagnose cytomegalovirus status with high specificity and sensitivity in both the original cohort and the validation cohort. Only TCR beta chains were sequenced in this cohort, and the absence of alpha or paired-chain data limited detectable features. An earlier analysis of 450 to 750 of the donors showed that most TCR beta V segments appeared in productive rearrangements either about 87% or about 30% of the time, which broadly matched IMGT annotations. Roughly uniform sequencing depth across donors was assumed in presence/absence analyses, although this assumption may not hold. In the study, 164 TCR beta chains were listed as associated with cytomegalovirus. A later analysis associated around 16,000 TCR beta sequences with specific HLA alleles at a false discovery rate of 0.05. Compared with the approximately 720-donor mean, donors in an Asian-associated ancestry cluster had fewer N-insertions in productive TCRs, according to a later genetic analysis. A later analysis found that TCR association rates varied across HLA loci, with DRB1 alleles showing the most associated TCRs and HLA-C alleles the fewest. CMV serostatus was the only immune exposure information available for the cohort. Across donors, most TCR sequences were observed very rarely, whereas some public TCRs were present in many individuals. A later genetic analysis associated a missense DCLRE1C variant with V-gene and J-gene trimming of TCR beta chains, and an independent cohort replicated the association. It was suggested by the authors that the approach could potentially be generalized to other disease states and immunological phenotypes. The earlier analysis of a few hundred of the donors excluded approximately 17 rarely observed V segments, including chromosome 9 orphons, because counts were too low.

Recombination linked TRBV28 to TRBJ1-2; TRBD1 is a possible D gene, resting on 6 matching bases. The sequence came from a man aged 18 to 35 in good health and CMV-seropositive. What was sequenced was PBMCs. CDR3 loop: CASRGPGDYGYTF. The DNA sequence is given as TGTGCCAGCAGAGGGCCAGGGGACTATGGCTACACCTTC.